This T cell receptor (beta chain) originates from a study of T cells in tumors after PD-1 blockade (dated by TCRdb to the late 2010s). Background for the entire study: Prior checkpoint blockade, systemic immunosuppressant use, and recent radiotherapy or other anti-cancer therapy within 4 weeks were grounds for patient exclusion. Treatment consisted of either cemiplimab 350 mg every 2 weeks or pembrolizumab 200 mg every 3 weeks. While on anti-PD-1 treatment, some of the patients also continued taking daily vismodegib 150 mg. An average of 113,528 TCR templates (range roughly 23,000-257,772) and roughly 37,000 unique clonotypes was obtained for peripheral blood samples. Using site-matched tumors from BCC or SCC patients sampled before and after anti-PD-1 therapy, the study carried out paired single-cell RNA and TCR sequencing. Bulk TCR sequencing was performed on roughly nine peripheral blood samples from about five patients to compare blood and tumor clonotypes. RECIST version 1.1 was used to assess clinical response.

Explained via the paper, the time point label denotes: before anti-PD-1 therapy. For bulk TCRbeta sequencing, genomic DNA was extracted from tumor biopsies or peripheral blood, and input amounts ranged from roughly 550 ng to 6,500 ng. Histologically proven advanced or metastatic basal or squamous cell carcinoma was present in all patients, all of whom were poor candidates for surgical resection. Of the ten or so patients in the basal cell carcinoma cohort, several underwent bulk tumor TCR sequencing. The germline V gene specifies MDHEN as CDR1 and SYDVKM as CDR2. From the cysteine through the phenylalanine, the CDR3 covers 15 amino acids. The retained sequence is limited to the CDR3, 45 bases, with the frame set at the first base. Trimming takes 5 bases off V and 6 bases off J; junction bases not matched to a gene: 11. The study at large found these results: The source of novel T cell clones was not identified, and lymphoid organs or rare unexpanded clones within the tumor or the tumor periphery could be included among the possible sources. Roughly 40% of the TCR clonotypes from tumors also showed up in blood, and some novel exhausted tumor clones were present in pre-treatment blood, which suggests peripheral recruitment.

The immunoSEQ platform was used for deep TCRbeta sequencing. In the source study's methods: For further analysis, only productive rearrangements were exported out of the immunoSEQ Analyzer. T cell phenotypes were assigned to bulk TCRbeta clonotypes by matching the clonotypes to single-cell RNA+TCR-seq clones that had the same TCRbeta sequence. Clone enrichment in tumor was computed as tumor frequency divided by PBMC frequency from bulk TCR sequencing. GLIPH was used to group TCRs into specificity groups, clusters of distinct TCRs likely recognizing common antigens via shared CDR3 motifs. Here the immuneACCESS table is served through TCRdb, limited to in-frame sequences with V and J called. Missing clones are a known gap in these copies; in checked studies unresolved V genes cover under half, and the rest lacks a known reason. V, J and clone size derive from that table, while D and trimming were established from the DNA sequence. This sample lists approximately 35,000 clones; approximately 78% were detected once. The ten largest clones represent 38% of the sample.

A remark on this clone: Its antigen has not been determined. Base qualities were left out, and no much larger clone turns up one base away.

This clonotype was sampled from a human donor with basal cell carcinoma. The sequencing used PBMCs, collected before anti-PD-1 treatment. The chain employs TRBV28 and TRBJ2-7; 9 bases in the junction line up with TRBD1. The CDR3 region reads CASSSDPGQGSEQYF. The nucleotide sequence is given as TGTGCCAGCAGTAGTGACCCGGGACAGGGATCCGAGCAGTACTTC.